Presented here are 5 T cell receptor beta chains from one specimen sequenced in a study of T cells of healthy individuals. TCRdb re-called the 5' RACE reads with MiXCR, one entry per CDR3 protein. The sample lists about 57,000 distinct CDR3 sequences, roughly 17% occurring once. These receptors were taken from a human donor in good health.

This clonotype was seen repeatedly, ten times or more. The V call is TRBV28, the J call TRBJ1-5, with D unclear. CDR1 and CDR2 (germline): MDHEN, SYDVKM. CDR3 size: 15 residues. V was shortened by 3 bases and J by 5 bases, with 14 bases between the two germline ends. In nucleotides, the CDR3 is TGTGCCAGCAGTTTTATTGTGGGGTACGATCAGCCCCAGCATTTT. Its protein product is CASSFIVGYDQPQHF. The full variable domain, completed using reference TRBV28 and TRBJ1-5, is DVKVTQSSRYLVKRTGEKVFLECVQDMDHENMFWYRQDPGLGLRLIYFSYDVKMKEKGDIPEGYSVSREKKERFSLILESASTNQTSMYLCASSFIVGYDQPQHFGDGTRLSIL.

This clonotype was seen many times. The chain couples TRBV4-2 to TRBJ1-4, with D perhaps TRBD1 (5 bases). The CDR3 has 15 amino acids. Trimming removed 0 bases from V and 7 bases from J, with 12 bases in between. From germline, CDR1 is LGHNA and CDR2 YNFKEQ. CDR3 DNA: TGTGCCAGCAGCCAAGAGTCCGGGACGGGTGAAAAACTGTTTTTT. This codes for CASSQESGTGEKLFF.

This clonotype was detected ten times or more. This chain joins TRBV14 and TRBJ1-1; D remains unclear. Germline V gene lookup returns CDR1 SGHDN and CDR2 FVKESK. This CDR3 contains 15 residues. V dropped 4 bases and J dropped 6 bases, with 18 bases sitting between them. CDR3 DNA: TGTGCCAGCAGCCCTCGAGGCATTAGGCCGGCTGAAGCTTTCTTT. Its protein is CASSPRGIRPAEAFF.

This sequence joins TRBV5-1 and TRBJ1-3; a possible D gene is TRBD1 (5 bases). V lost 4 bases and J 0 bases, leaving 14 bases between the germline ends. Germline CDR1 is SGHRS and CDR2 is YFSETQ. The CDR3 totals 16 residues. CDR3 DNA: TGCGCCAGCAGCACCCGACAGATTTCCTCTGGAAACACCATATATTTT. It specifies CASSTRQISSGNTIYF.

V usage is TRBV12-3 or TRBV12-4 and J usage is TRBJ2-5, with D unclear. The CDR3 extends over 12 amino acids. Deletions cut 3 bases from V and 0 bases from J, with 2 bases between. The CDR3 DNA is TGTGCCAGCAGTTTTTACCAAGAGACCCAGTACTTC. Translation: CASSFYQETQYF.